These 20 T cell receptor beta chains originate from one sample sequenced in a study. Using its own MiXCR run on the 5' RACE reads, TCRdb lists one record per CDR3 protein. The table includes about 62,000 distinct CDR3 sequences, around 30% detected once. Sequencing used tumor-infiltrating naive CD4+ T cells sorted from the breast tumor. The subset is: naive CD4+ T cells, CD4+CD45RA+CD25-. The receptor set was obtained from a female donor with breast cancer.

There are a few counts of this clonotype. This chain joins TRBV28 and TRBJ1-2; tentatively, D is TRBD1 (5 bases). The CDR3 is made up of 13 amino acids. Trimming removed 10 bases from V and 8 bases from J, with 20 bases in between. CDR1 MDHEN and CDR2 SYDVKM come from the germline V gene. CDR3 loop: CATSEQGGRGYTF. In DNA form, the CDR3 reads TGTGCCACCTCTGAGCAGGGCGGTCGCGGCTACACCTTC.

This clonotype was detected once. The genes are TRBV7-2 and TRBJ1-2; D may be TRBD1 (6 bases). The V gene's germline CDR1 is SGHTA and CDR2 FQGNSA. V lost 4 bases and J 3 bases, leaving 12 bases between the germline ends. The CDR3 is 14 amino acids. CDR3 DNA: TGTGCCAGCAGCTCGGGGGACAAGTACTATGGCTACACCTTC. Amino acids: CASSSGDKYYGYTF.

J is TRBJ1-2 and V is TRBV5-5; 7 bases are a match to TRBD1. The CDR3 sequence is 14 residues long. Germline V gene data show CDR1 as SGHKS and CDR2 as YYEKEE (reference sequence). V lost 2 bases to trimming and J lost 8 bases; unmatched junction nucleotides: 9. The CDR3, as DNA: TGTGCCAGCAGCTTCGAGACAGGGATGGGGGGCTACACCTTC. It codes for CASSFETGMGGYTF.

The chain employs TRBV29-1 and TRBJ2-7; D might be TRBD2 (6 bases). V lost 7 bases and J 0 bases, leaving 16 bases between the germline ends. Germline values: CDR1 SQVTM, CDR2 ANQGSEA. The CDR3 consists of 14 residues. CDR3 nucleotides: TGCAGCGCCCAAAGGGCAGCGGGCTCCTACGAGCAGTACTTC. This encodes CSAQRAAGSYEQYF.

The chain has TRBV5-6 and TRBJ1-1; no reliable D call. The CDR3 covers 13 residues. From germline, CDR1 is SGHDT and CDR2 YYEEEE. V lost 2 bases to trimming and J lost 4 bases, with 9 bases between them. The CDR3, as DNA: TGTGCCAGCAGCTTCCCCAGGTTCACTGAAGCTTTCTTT. It codes for CASSFPRFTEAFF.

This clonotype was picked up a small number of times. The chain joins TRBV7-9 to TRBJ1-2; D ambiguous. The V gene's germline CDR1 is SEHNR and CDR2 FQNEAQ (reference sequence). V lost 4 bases and J 4 bases, leaving 7 bases between the germline ends. The CDR3 has 12 amino acids. CDR3 sequence reads: CASSSDTYGYTF. Written as DNA, the CDR3 is TGTGCCAGCAGCTCAGACACCTATGGCTACACCTTC.

The sample holds many counts of this clonotype. The J gene is TRBJ2-5, the V gene TRBV7-2, with D maybe TRBD2 (5 bases). CDR3 length equals 15 residues. Germline V gene lookup returns CDR1 SGHTA and CDR2 FQGNSA. Trimming shortened V by 1 base and J by 4 bases, and 13 bases separated the two germline ends. The CDR3 nucleotides are TGTGCCAGCAGCTTAGGTCTAGCTTATTCAGAGACCCAGTACTTC. It is translated as CASSLGLAYSETQYF.

The chain employs TRBV11-3 and TRBJ2-1; 9 bases map to TRBD2. This CDR3 is 17 amino acids long. J lost 3 bases, V lost 5 bases, and 11 bases had no gene match. Germline assignment: CDR1 SGHNT and CDR2 YENEEA. The CDR3: CASSPTMTSGDYNEQFF. DNA of the CDR3: TGTGCCAGCAGCCCAACTATGACTAGCGGTGACTACAATGAGCAGTTCTTC.

J is TRBJ2-1 and V is TRBV9; a possible D gene is TRBD2 (6 bases). Germline CDR1 is SGDLS and CDR2 is YYNGEE. Trimming shortened V by 4 bases and J by 6 bases, and 20 bases separated the two germline ends. CDR3 length: 16 amino acids. In DNA, the CDR3 is TGTGCCAGCAGCCCCCGGGTTAGCGGCCTGACCAATGAGCAGTTCTTC. This translates into CASSPRVSGLTNEQFF.

The J gene is TRBJ2-4, the V gene TRBV20-1; D is ambiguous. With 4 bases removed from V and 0 bases from J, the gap between germline ends came to 22 bases. Germline V gives CDR1 DFQATT, CDR2 SNEGSKA (reference sequence). The CDR3 consists of 18 residues. CDR3 residues: CSATPVKASSLAKNIQYF. DNA of the CDR3: TGCAGTGCTACACCCGTTAAGGCCTCGTCCCTAGCCAAAAACATTCAGTACTTC.

The chain employs TRBV20-1 and TRBJ1-5, with TRBD1 as a possible D gene (6 bases). The germline V gene has CDR1 DFQATT and CDR2 SNEGSKA (reference sequence). This CDR3 contains 15 residues. V shed 1 base and J shed 3 bases, with 13 bases lying between them. The CDR3 loop reads CSARAAGGLNQPQHF. In DNA form, the CDR3 reads TGCAGTGCTAGAGCAGCGGGGGGCCTCAATCAGCCCCAGCATTTT.

By proportion, this clonotype is medium-sized (0.01 to 0.1%). This chain connects TRBV4-1 to TRBJ1-6; D remains unclear. CDR3 length: 20 residues. Germline lookup yields CDR1 MGHRA and CDR2 YSYEKL. V lost 1 base, J lost 0 bases, and 19 bases lay in between. The CDR3 reads CASSQVQGIGLVSYNSPLHF. For the CDR3, the DNA is TGCGCCAGCAGCCAAGTCCAAGGGATCGGTCTTGTCTCCTATAATTCACCCCTCCACTTT.

This clonotype was detected only a few times. This chain connects TRBV4-2 to TRBJ2-5; the D gene is possibly TRBD2 (5 bases). The CDR3 loop spans 15 amino acids. Trimming pared 4 bases from V and 5 bases from J, leaving 17 bases between. The germline V gene encodes CDR1 LGHNA and CDR2 YNFKEQ. The CDR3 sequence is CASSLRPGGGETQYF. CDR3 nucleotides: TGTGCCAGCAGCCTACGACCCGGCGGCGGGGAGACCCAGTACTTC.

The V call is TRBV4-2, the J call TRBJ2-2; tentatively, D is TRBD2 (5 bases). Germline values: CDR1 LGHNA, CDR2 YNFKEQ. V shed 4 bases and J shed 8 bases, with 20 bases lying between them. This CDR3 comprises 16 residues. The CDR3 coding sequence is TGTGCCAGCAGCCCCCAGGAGAGAGGGTTGGGTGGGGAGCTGTTTTTT. This codes for CASSPQERGLGGELFF.

This clonotype was detected many times. The DNA of the CDR3 is TGTGCCACCAGCCCAAGGGACGGAAACTACGAGCAGTACTTC. Its protein product is CATSPRDGNYEQYF. V usage is TRBV15 and J usage is TRBJ2-7; possibly TRBD1 or TRBD2 for D (5 bases each). Germline loops: CDR1 LNHNV, CDR2 YYDKDF (reference sequence). The V end was cut by 5 bases, the J end by 3 bases, with 14 bases between. The CDR3 spans 14 residues.

This clonotype was found a few times. At one boundary the junction diverges from the germline segment, which might be a read error. The chain employs TRBV7-7 and TRBJ2-1, with D tentatively TRBD2 (6 bases). The CDR3 is 16 residues long. The germline V gene encodes CDR1 SSHAT and CDR2 FNYEAQ (reference sequence). CDR3 DNA: TGTGCTAGCAGCAAGGGGTTTGGCGGGGATAACAATGAGCAGTTCTTC. It specifies CASSKGFGGDNNEQFF.

This clonotype was counted between two and nine times. The V gene is TRBV20-1, the J gene TRBJ2-3; D possibly corresponds to TRBD1 (5 bases). Germline-derived CDR1 and CDR2 are DFQATT and SNEGSKA (reference sequence). The CDR3 has 14 amino acids. V was cut by 6 bases and J by 3 bases, with 16 bases left in between. The CDR3 region has the DNA TGCAGTGCCCCGAAGGGTGGGGCGACAGATACGCAGTATTTT. Translating gives CSAPKGGATDTQYF.

This clonotype appeared many times. The J gene is TRBJ2-1, the V gene TRBV12-3 or TRBV12-4, with D possibly matching TRBD2 (7 bases). The CDR3 loop spans 13 amino acids. With 2 bases removed from V and 6 bases from J, the gap between germline ends came to 8 bases. CDR3 nucleotides: TGTGCCAGCAGTTTAAGGGGGGGCAATGAGCAGTTCTTC. This gives the protein CASSLRGGNEQFF.

V and J are TRBV6-1 and TRBJ1-5; D may be TRBD1 (5 bases). V lost 2 bases and J 6 bases, leaving 17 bases between the germline ends. The CDR3 covers 16 residues. Germline V CDR1 and CDR2: MNHNS, SASEGT. CDR3 coding DNA: TGTGCCAGCAGTGAAAGGTTTCGGGGGGGACGTCAGCCCCAGCATTTT. It translates to CASSERFRGGRQPQHF.

The table lists this clonotype with a few counts. The chain recombines TRBV20-1 with TRBJ2-1; TRBD2 aligns across 9 bases. The CDR3 covers 17 residues. Germline values: CDR1 DFQATT, CDR2 SNEGSKA (reference sequence). J gave up 4 bases and V 0 bases, and 10 bases lay outside the gene matches. The CDR3 DNA reads TGCAGTGCTAGAGACAGACTAGAGCGGGGGGCTTACAATGAGCAGTTCTTC. It codes for CSARDRLERGAYNEQFF.